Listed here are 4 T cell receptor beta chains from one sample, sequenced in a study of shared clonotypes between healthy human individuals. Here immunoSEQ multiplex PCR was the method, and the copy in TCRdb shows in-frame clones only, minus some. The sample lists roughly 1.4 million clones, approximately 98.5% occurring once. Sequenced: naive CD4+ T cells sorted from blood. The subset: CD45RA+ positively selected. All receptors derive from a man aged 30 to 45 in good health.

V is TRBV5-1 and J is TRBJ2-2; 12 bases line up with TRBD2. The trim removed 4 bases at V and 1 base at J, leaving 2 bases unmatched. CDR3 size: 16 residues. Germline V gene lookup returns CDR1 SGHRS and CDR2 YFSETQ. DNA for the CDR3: TGCGCCAGCAGCAAGACTAGCGGGGGGAACACCGGGGAGCTGTTTTTT. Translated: CASSKTSGGNTGELFF.

DNA of the CDR3: TGTGCCAGCAGCTACACGTCGAGGGTAATTGACAATGAGCAGTTCTTC. This gives the protein CASSYTSRVIDNEQFF. The V gene is TRBV7-9, the J gene TRBJ2-1, with TRBD2 as a possible D gene (5 bases). Trimming stripped 4 bases from V and 5 bases from J, with 18 bases between. CDR3 length: 16 residues. Looked up from germline, CDR1 is SEHNR and CDR2 is FQNEAQ (reference sequence).

The DNA for the CDR3 is TGTGCCAGCAGCTTAGTGGGACTAGCGGGAGTCGGGAACGAGCAGTACTTC. Translation gives CASSLVGLAGVGNEQYF. The chain is built from TRBV7-8 and TRBJ2-7; 14 bases line up with TRBD2. The CDR3 is 17 amino acids. Trimming at V came to 1 base and at J to 5 bases, leaving 7 bases not matched to a gene. Germline V lookup: CDR1 SGHVS, CDR2 FQNEAQ. Looking up the rest from reference TRBV7-8 and TRBJ2-7 gives the full variable domain: GAGVSQSPRYKVAKRGQDVALRCDPISGHVSLFWYQQALGQGPEFLTYFQNEAQLDKSGLPSDRFFAERPEGSVSTLKIQRTQQEDSAVYLCASSLVGLAGVGNEQYFGPGTRLTVT.

CDR3 DNA sequence: TGTGCCAGCAGTAGACAGGGGTCATTCTTCTACGAGCAGTACTTC. Its protein is CASSRQGSFFYEQYF. The chain is built from TRBV27 and TRBJ2-7; 8 nucleotides agree with TRBD1. Germline CDR1 and CDR2: MNHEY and SMNVEV (reference sequence). The CDR3 runs to 15 residues. Trimming at V came to 5 bases and at J to 3 bases, leaving 9 bases not matched to a gene.